These T cell receptor beta chains were read from a single sample in a study of cytomegalovirus exposure and HLA in healthy donors. Sequencing used immunoSEQ multiplex PCR; TCRdb keeps in-frame clones, though not all of them. The sample consists of just over 200,000 clones, approximately 70% of them appearing once. The sequencing sample was made of PBMCs. The receptor source for this set is a man aged 35 to 55 in good health and CMV-seropositive. The CDR3 runs from the conserved cysteine through the conserved F or W. D genes are given only for firm matches. Not all rows give a size; the values are once, few, many and, for expanded clones, a class.

d_gene | abundance | j_gene | v_gene | CDR3aa | CDR3nt
TRBD2 | once | TRBJ2-5 | TRBV29-1 | CSVWTSGVETQYF | TGCAGCGTGTGGACTAGCGGGGTAGAGACCCAGTACTTC
. | few | TRBJ1-6 | TRBV6-4 | CASPQGSSYNSPLHF | TGTGCCAGCCCGCAGGGGAGCTCCTATAATTCACCCCTCCACTTT
TRBD2 | once | TRBJ2-3 | TRBV7-9 | CASSPLGGGPSTDTQYF | TGTGCCAGCAGCCCCCTGGGGGGGGGTCCTAGCACAGATACGCAGTATTTT
. | . | TRBJ1-1 | TRBV6-6 | CASSYSRANTEAFF | TGTGCCAGCAGTTACTCGAGAGCGAACACTGAAGCTTTCTTT
. | few | TRBJ1-6 | TRBV5-4 | CASSLEPGSPLHF | TGTGCCAGCAGCTTGGAACCAGGGTCACCCCTCCACTTT
. | . | TRBJ2-2 | TRBV6-1 | CASRLGAKATGELFF | TGTGCCAGCAGGCTGGGGGCAAAGGCCACCGGGGAGCTGTTTTTT
TRBD2 | few | TRBJ2-2 | TRBV5-1 | CASSLGTSTGELFF | TGCGCCAGCAGCTTGGGGACTAGCACCGGGGAGCTGTTTTTT
. | . | TRBJ2-7 | TRBV5-1 | CASSSWEAGGYEQYF | TGCGCCAGCAGCTCATGGGAGGCAGGGGGCTACGAGCAGTACTTC
. | . | TRBJ2-5 | TRBV5-1 | CASSLAAGLQETQYF | TGCGCCAGCAGCTTGGCGGCGGGCCTCCAAGAGACCCAGTACTTC
TRBD2 | . | TRBJ2-4 | TRBV29-1 | CSVKERGGDLAKNIQYF | TGCAGCGTTAAAGAGCGGGGGGGCGATCTAGCCAAAAACATTCAGTACTTC
TRBD1 | . | TRBJ1-6 | TRBV9 | CASSSRTGGSPLHF | TGTGCCAGCAGCTCTCGAACAGGGGGTTCACCCCTCCACTTT
TRBD1 | . | TRBJ1-2 | TRBV7-2 | CASSLVTGGDYGYTF | TGTGCCAGCAGCTTAGTAACAGGGGGGGACTATGGCTACACCTTC
TRBD1 | . | TRBJ2-7 | TRBV7-6 | CASSLSTGGGTYEQYF | TGTGCCAGCAGCTTAAGTACAGGGGGCGGCACCTACGAGCAGTACTTC
TRBD1 | . | TRBJ1-5 | TRBV6-5 | CASSGTGGQPQHF | TGTGCCAGCAGTGGGACAGGCGGACAGCCCCAGCATTTT
. | . | TRBJ1-1 | TRBV6-1 | CAGRRIDDTEAFF | TGTGCCGGAAGGAGGATTGATGACACTGAAGCTTTCTTT
. | . | TRBJ2-1 | TRBV28 | CASAGAQTTYNEQFF | TGTGCCAGCGCAGGGGCTCAAACCACCTACAATGAGCAGTTCTTC